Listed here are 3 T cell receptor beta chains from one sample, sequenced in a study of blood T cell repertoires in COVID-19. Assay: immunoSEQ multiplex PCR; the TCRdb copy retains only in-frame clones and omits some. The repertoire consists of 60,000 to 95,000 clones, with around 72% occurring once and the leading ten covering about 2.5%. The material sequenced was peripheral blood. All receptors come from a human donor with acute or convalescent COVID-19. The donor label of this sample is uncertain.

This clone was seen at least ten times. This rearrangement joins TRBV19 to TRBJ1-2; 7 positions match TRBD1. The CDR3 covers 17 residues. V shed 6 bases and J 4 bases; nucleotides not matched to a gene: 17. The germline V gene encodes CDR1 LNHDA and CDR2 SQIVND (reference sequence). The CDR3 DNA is TGTGCCAGTAGGAGGACCGCCGTTGGGGGACAGTTCTATGGCTACACCTTC. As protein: CASRRTAVGGQFYGYTF.

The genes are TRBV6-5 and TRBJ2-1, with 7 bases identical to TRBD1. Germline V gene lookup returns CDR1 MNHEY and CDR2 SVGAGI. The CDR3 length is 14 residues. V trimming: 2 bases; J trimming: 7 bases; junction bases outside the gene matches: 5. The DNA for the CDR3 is TGTGCCAGCAGTTACCAGGGACAGAGAAATGAGCAGTTCTTC. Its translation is CASSYQGQRNEQFF.

The CDR3 DNA reads TGTGCCAGCAGTGAAGCGCCCGGGGGGACCCAGTACTTC. This translates into CASSEAPGGTQYF. The V call is TRBV2, the J call TRBJ2-5; weak D call: TRBD2 (6 bases). The length of the CDR3 is 13 residues. The V gene's germline CDR1 is SNHLY and CDR2 FYNNEI. V was clipped by 0 bases and J by 7 bases, with 9 bases between them. The entire variable domain, with the rest obtained from reference TRBV2 and TRBJ2-5, is as follows: EPEVTQTPSHQVTQMGQEVILRCVPISNHLYFYWYRQILGQKVEFLVSFYNNEISEKSEIFDDQFSVERPDGSNFTLKIRSTKLEDSAMYFCASSEAPGGTQYFGPGTRLLVL.